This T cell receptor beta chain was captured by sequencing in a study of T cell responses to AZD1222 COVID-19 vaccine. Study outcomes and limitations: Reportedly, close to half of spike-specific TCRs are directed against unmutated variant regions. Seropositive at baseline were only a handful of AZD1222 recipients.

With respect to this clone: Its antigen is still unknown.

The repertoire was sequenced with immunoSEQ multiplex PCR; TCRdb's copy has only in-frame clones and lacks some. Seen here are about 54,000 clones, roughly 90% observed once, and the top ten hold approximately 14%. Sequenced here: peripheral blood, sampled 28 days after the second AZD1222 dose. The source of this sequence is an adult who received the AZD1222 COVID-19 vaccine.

The DNA of the CDR3 is TGCGCCAGCAGCTTGGCCGGGAGAGATACGCAGTATTTT. This encodes CASSLAGRDTQYF. The V call is TRBV5-1, the J call TRBJ2-3, with a possible D match to TRBD2 (6 bases). The V end was cut by 0 bases, the J end by 5 bases, with 7 bases between. CDR3 length equals 13 residues. CDR1 is SGHRS and CDR2 is YFSETQ in the germline V gene.